These T cell receptor beta chains were read from a single sample in a study of blood T cell repertoires in COVID-19. Assay used: immunoSEQ multiplex PCR; TCRdb lists only in-frame clones, some missing. Of tens of thousands of clones listed, about 90% are singletons. Sequencing was carried out using peripheral blood. These receptors all come from an elderly man with acute or convalescent COVID-19. Each CDR3 is given with its conserved first and last residue. The D gene is left open where the match is weak. Size tells how often a clone was seen (once, few, many) or the class of an expanded clone, and some rows leave it out.

CDR3 protein | CDR3 DNA | J gene | D gene | V gene | clone size
CASSLTGSALEEQYF | TGTGCCAGCAGCTTGACGGGGTCTGCGTTGGAGGAGCAGTACTTC | TRBJ2-7 | . | TRBV7-6 | .
CASSPTGRGYTF | TGTGCCAGCAGTCCCACTGGGCGTGGCTACACCTTC | TRBJ1-2 | . | TRBV27 | .
CASSESRGSYEQYF | TGCGCCAGCAGTGAGTCGCGCGGTTCCTACGAGCAGTACTTC | TRBJ2-7 | . | TRBV10-1 | .
CASSVTGLNTEAFF | TGTGCCAGCAGTGTGACAGGGCTGAACACTGAAGCTTTCTTT | TRBJ1-1 | TRBD1 | TRBV28 | .
CATSGGSTGELFF | TGTGCCACCAGTGGAGGGTCCACCGGGGAGCTGTTTTTT | TRBJ2-2 | . | TRBV24-1 | .
CASSFLTEYGYTF | TGCGCCAGCAGCTTCCTGACGGAGTATGGCTACACCTTC | TRBJ1-2 | . | TRBV5-1 | .
CAVAGAVGTGELFF | TGTGCCGTAGCCGGCGCTGTGGGCACCGGGGAGCTGTTTTTT | TRBJ2-2 | . | TRBV10-3 | .
CASSLNAGTGSEQYF | TGCGCCAGCAGCTTGAACGCAGGGACAGGGAGCGAGCAGTACTTC | TRBJ2-7 | TRBD1 | TRBV5-1 | few
CASSSFPGTNEKLFF | TGTGCCAGCAGTTCTTTCCCGGGTACTAATGAAAAACTGTTTTTT | TRBJ1-4 | . | TRBV6-5 | once
CASSLPGQGAYEQYF | TGTGCCAGCAGCTTGCCGGGACAGGGAGCCTACGAGCAGTACTTC | TRBJ2-7 | TRBD1 | TRBV5-4 | few
CASANSGTGVSEQYF | TGTGCCAGCGCAAACTCCGGGACAGGGGTTAGCGAGCAGTACTTC | TRBJ2-7 | TRBD1 | TRBV6-5 | .
CASSPELAGGPNEQFF | TGCGCCAGCAGCCCTGAACTAGCGGGGGGGCCTAATGAGCAGTTCTTC | TRBJ2-1 | TRBD2 | TRBV5-1 | .
CASSLGAFSGNTIYF | TGTGCCAGCTCCTTAGGGGCCTTCTCTGGAAACACCATATATTTT | TRBJ1-3 | . | TRBV6-5 | .
CASSVLQGTEAFF | TGTGCCAGCAGCGTCCTACAGGGAACTGAAGCTTTCTTT | TRBJ1-1 | . | TRBV7-3 | few
CASSSTVHYEQYF | TGTGCCAGTAGCTCGACAGTCCACTACGAGCAGTACTTC | TRBJ2-7 | . | TRBV19 | .
CASSLGQGAETQYF | TGCGCCAGCAGCTTGGGACAGGGGGCAGAGACCCAGTACTTC | TRBJ2-5 | TRBD1 | TRBV5-1 | .
CASSQMNSHAGELFF | TGTGCCAGCAGCCAGATGAATAGTCATGCCGGGGAGCTGTTTTTT | TRBJ2-2 | . | TRBV14 | .
CASSLDRQRSEQYF | TGCGCCAGCAGCTTGGACAGGCAGAGGTCCGAGCAGTACTTC | TRBJ2-7 | . | TRBV5-1 | once
CASSLTPRRGTEAFF | TGTGCCAGCAGCCTAACCCCACGGCGGGGGACTGAAGCTTTCTTT | TRBJ1-1 | . | TRBV7-9 | .
CASSPAVQGLNEQFF | TGTGCCAGCTCACCAGCGGTTCAGGGGCTGAATGAGCAGTTCTTC | TRBJ2-1 | . | TRBV18 | .
CASSYLTGGQPQHF | TGTGCCAGCAGTTATCTCACTGGAGGTCAGCCCCAGCATTTT | TRBJ1-5 | . | TRBV6-5 | .
CASSLDTSNTEAFF | TGTGCCAGCTCACTAGACACCTCGAACACTGAAGCTTTCTTT | TRBJ1-1 | . | TRBV18 | .
CAWGQGVETQYF | TGTGCCTGGGGGCAGGGCGTAGAGACCCAGTACTTC | TRBJ2-5 | . | TRBV30 | once
CASTPRGTNYGYTF | TGTGCCAGCACCCCTAGGGGGACTAACTATGGCTACACCTTC | TRBJ1-2 | . | TRBV28 | .
CASSTPRQGGDTQYF | TGTGCCAGCAGTACCCCCCGACAGGGTGGTGATACGCAGTATTTT | TRBJ2-3 | TRBD1 | TRBV28 | once
CASSRQGSSPLHF | TGTGCCAGCAGTAGACAGGGGTCTTCACCCCTCCACTTT | TRBJ1-6 | TRBD1 | TRBV6-5 | .
CAWSQPGGVSNQPQHF | TGTGCCTGGAGTCAGCCGGGGGGCGTGAGCAATCAGCCCCAGCATTTT | TRBJ1-5 | . | TRBV30 | .
CASSFPTGGADTQYF | TGTGCCAGCAGCTTCCCCACAGGGGGAGCAGATACGCAGTATTTT | TRBJ2-3 | TRBD1 | TRBV7-3 | few
CASSLPRGRNTEAFF | TGTGCCAGCAGTTTACCCAGGGGGCGGAACACTGAAGCTTTCTTT | TRBJ1-1 | TRBD1 | TRBV28 | .
CASSPPTATNEKLFF | TGTGCCAGCTCACCACCGACAGCAACTAATGAAAAACTGTTTTTT | TRBJ1-4 | . | TRBV18 | .
CASTRRQGENYGYTF | TGTGCCAGTACCCGACGGCAGGGGGAAAACTATGGCTACACCTTC | TRBJ1-2 | TRBD1 | TRBV19 | .
CASSTYLQGPANEKLFF | TGTGCCAGTAGTACCTACCTCCAGGGGCCGGCTAATGAAAAACTGTTTTTT | TRBJ1-4 | . | TRBV19 | .
CASSSGQLGANVLTF | TGTGCCAGCAGCTCTGGCCAGTTGGGGGCCAACGTCCTGACTTTC | TRBJ2-6 | . | TRBV7-2 | .
CASSQGYLYSGSYEQYF | TGTGCCAGCAGCCAAGGGTACCTCTATAGCGGCTCCTACGAGCAGTACTTC | TRBJ2-7 | . | TRBV3-1/TRBV3-2 | .
CASSVGTGGINEQFF | TGTGCCAGTAGTGTTGGGACAGGGGGGATCAATGAGCAGTTCTTC | TRBJ2-1 | TRBD1 | TRBV19 | .
CASSSLRGSMADTQYF | TGCGCCAGCAGCTCCTTGCGGGGGTCAATGGCAGATACGCAGTATTTT | TRBJ2-3 | TRBD2 | TRBV5-1 | .
CSVRGSGGQPQHF | TGCAGCGTTCGAGGAAGCGGGGGGCAGCCCCAGCATTTT | TRBJ1-5 | . | TRBV29-1 | .
CASSRAGEGQPQHF | TGTGCCAGCAGCCGCGCGGGGGAGGGTCAGCCCCAGCATTTT | TRBJ1-5 | . | TRBV7-9 | .
CASRGGILQGYEQYF | TGTGCCAGCAGGGGAGGGATTTTACAGGGTTACGAGCAGTACTTC | TRBJ2-7 | . | TRBV28 | .
CASSPQGAGYYSYEQYF | TGCGCCAGCAGCCCCCAGGGGGCGGGGTATTACTCCTACGAGCAGTACTTC | TRBJ2-7 | TRBD1 | TRBV5-1 | .
CASSIASDSRYGYTF | TGTGCCAGTAGTATAGCCTCTGACAGCCGTTACGGCTACACCTTC | TRBJ1-2 | . | TRBV19 | .
CASSPRLSRANEKLFF | TGCGCCAGCAGTCCGAGACTCAGCCGGGCTAATGAAAAACTGTTTTTT | TRBJ1-4 | . | TRBV10-2 | .
CASSDRTGSAFF | TGTGCCAGCAGTGATAGAACAGGCAGCGCTTTCTTT | TRBJ1-1 | . | TRBV6-1 | .
CASSFSGAGDGNTIYF | TGTGCCAGCAGCTTCTCTGGCGCAGGGGACGGAAACACCATATATTTT | TRBJ1-3 | . | TRBV7-3 | .
CASSADPGGGGYTF | TGTGCCAGCAGTGCCGATCCTGGAGGAGGAGGCTACACCTTC | TRBJ1-2 | . | TRBV6-4 | once
CASSWTGGGLDTEAFF | TGCGCCAGCAGCTGGACAGGGGGCGGATTGGACACTGAAGCTTTCTTT | TRBJ1-1 | TRBD1 | TRBV5-1 | .
CASSAGTHTEGNEQFF | TGTGCCAGCAGCGCCGGAACTCACACCGAGGGCAATGAGCAGTTCTTC | TRBJ2-1 | . | TRBV9 | .
CASSEWGHQNTEAFF | TGTGCCAGCAGTGAATGGGGACACCAGAACACTGAAGCTTTCTTT | TRBJ1-1 | . | TRBV2 | .